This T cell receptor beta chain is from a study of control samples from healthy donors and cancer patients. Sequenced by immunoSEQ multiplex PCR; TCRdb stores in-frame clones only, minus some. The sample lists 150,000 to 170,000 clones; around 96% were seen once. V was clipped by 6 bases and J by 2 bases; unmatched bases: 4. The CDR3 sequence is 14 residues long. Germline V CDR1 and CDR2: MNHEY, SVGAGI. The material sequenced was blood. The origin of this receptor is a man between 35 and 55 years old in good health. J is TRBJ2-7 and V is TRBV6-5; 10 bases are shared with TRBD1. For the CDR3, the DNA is TGTGCCAGCAGAACGGACAGGGGGACCTACGAGCAGTACTTC. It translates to CASRTDRGTYEQYF.